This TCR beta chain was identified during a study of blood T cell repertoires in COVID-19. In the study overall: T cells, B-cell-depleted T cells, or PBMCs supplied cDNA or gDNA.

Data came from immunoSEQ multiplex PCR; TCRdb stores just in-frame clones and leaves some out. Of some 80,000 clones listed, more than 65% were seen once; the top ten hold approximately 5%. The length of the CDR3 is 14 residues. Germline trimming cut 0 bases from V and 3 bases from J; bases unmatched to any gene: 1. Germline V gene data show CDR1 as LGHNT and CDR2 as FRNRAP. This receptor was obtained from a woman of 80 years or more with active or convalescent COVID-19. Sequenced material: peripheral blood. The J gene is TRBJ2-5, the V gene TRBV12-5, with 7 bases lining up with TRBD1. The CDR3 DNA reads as TGTGCTAGTGGTTTGGTAGACAGGGAAGAGACCCAGTACTTC. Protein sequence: CASGLVDREETQYF.